A single sample is the source of the 10 T cell receptor beta chains below, sequenced in a study of blood T cell repertoires in COVID-19. Sequenced by immunoSEQ multiplex PCR; TCRdb stores in-frame clones only, minus some. Here the sample spans roughly 55,000 clones, roughly four fifths being singletons. The sequenced material came from peripheral blood. Receptors originate from a human donor in a cohort sampled during active COVID-19.

V is TRBV30 and J is TRBJ2-5; D perhaps matches TRBD1 (5 bases). The CDR3 has 14 amino acids. Trimming took off 7 bases at V and 5 bases at J, with 20 bases between the two ends. Germline V gene sequence: CDR1 GTSNPN, CDR2 SVGIG (reference sequence). The CDR3 sequence is CASRKGLGVETQYF. The CDR3 bases are TGTGCCTCCCGAAAGGGGTTAGGAGTGGAGACCCAGTACTTC. The complete variable domain, with remaining parts taken from reference TRBV30 and TRBJ2-5, reads SQTIHQWPATLVQPVGSPLSLECTVEGTSNPNLYWYRQAAGRGLQLLFYSVGIGQISSEVPQNLSASRPQDRQFILSSKKLLLSDSGFYLCASRKGLGVETQYFGPGTRLLVL.

V is TRBV6-5 and J is TRBJ1-1, with D possibly being TRBD1 (5 bases). Germline V gene lookup returns CDR1 MNHEY and CDR2 SVGAGI. Deletions cut 6 bases from V and 11 bases from J, with 13 bases between. The CDR3 contains 11 residues. CDR3: CASSLGTMAFF. In DNA form, the CDR3 reads TGTGCCAGCAGCCTAGGGACTATGGCTTTCTTT.

This chain links TRBV5-4 with TRBJ2-4, with D perhaps matching TRBD1 (6 bases). Germline CDR1 reads SGHNT; CDR2 reads YYREEE (reference sequence). The CDR3 has 13 residues. V was shortened by 4 bases and J by 11 bases, with 16 bases between the two germline ends. CDR3 nucleotides: TGTGCCAGCAGCCCTCAAGGGGGAACGGTTCAGTACTTC. The encoded protein is CASSPQGGTVQYF.

The genes are TRBV2 and TRBJ1-1; 8 bases match TRBD1. The V gene end was trimmed by 6 bases and the J gene end by 5 bases; junction bases not matched to a gene: 11. Looked up from germline, CDR1 is SNHLY and CDR2 is FYNNEI. The CDR3 is made up of 15 amino acids. CDR3: CASRAGQGRGTEAFF. CDR3 in DNA: TGTGCCAGCAGGGCAGGACAGGGAAGGGGGACTGAAGCTTTCTTT.

The gene calls are TRBV19 and TRBJ2-3; perhaps TRBD1 as D (5 bases). The CDR3 is 16 residues long. Trimming pared 1 base from V and 0 bases from J, leaving 11 bases between. Germline V gives CDR1 LNHDA, CDR2 SQIVND (reference sequence). The CDR3 nucleotides read TGTGCCAGTAGTATAGCCCGACAGTCTAGCACAGATACGCAGTATTTT. Translating it yields CASSIARQSSTDTQYF.

There are a few counts of this clone. The chain joins TRBV20-1 to TRBJ2-7; D unresolved. CDR1 and CDR2 from the germline V gene are DFQATT and SNEGSKA (reference sequence). There are 13 residues in the CDR3. V dropped 5 bases and J dropped 1 base, with 12 bases sitting between them. The CDR3 coding sequence is TGCAGTGCTCGTGCCAGGTGGTCCTACGAGCAGTACTTC. Translation gives CSARARWSYEQYF.

The V gene is TRBV29-1, the J gene TRBJ1-1; D possibly corresponds to TRBD1 (6 bases). The germline V gene has CDR1 SQVTM and CDR2 ANQGSEA. The CDR3 length is 13 residues. The germline V and J ends were trimmed by 4 bases and 0 bases, with 9 bases remaining between them. The CDR3 spells CSVGGGMNTEAFF. DNA of the CDR3: TGCAGCGTTGGCGGGGGCATGAACACTGAAGCTTTCTTT.

V and J are TRBV30 and TRBJ1-1; D not certain. CDR3 length: 12 residues. The germline CDR1 and CDR2 sequences are GTSNPN and SVGIG (reference sequence). Trimming pared 4 bases from V and 2 bases from J, leaving 8 bases between. CDR3 residues: CAWTTPNTEAFF. DNA of the CDR3: TGTGCCTGGACGACTCCCAACACTGAAGCTTTCTTT.

The J gene is TRBJ2-7, the V gene TRBV24-1; 10 nucleotides agree with TRBD2. This CDR3 is built from 15 residues. Germline values: CDR1 KGHDR, CDR2 SFDVKD. Trimming removed 4 bases from V and 2 bases from J; junction bases left unmatched: 4. The CDR3 reads CATSDGAGGTYEQYF. The CDR3 coding sequence is TGTGCCACCAGTGACGGAGCGGGAGGGACCTACGAGCAGTACTTC.

This clone was detected once. The chain employs TRBV5-4 and TRBJ2-2, with D possibly matching TRBD2 (6 bases). This CDR3 has 16 residues. The V gene's germline CDR1 is SGHNT and CDR2 YYREEE (reference sequence). Trimming shortened V by 4 bases and J by 6 bases, and 19 bases separated the two germline ends. The CDR3 loop reads CASSAHPGEWAGELFF. The DNA for the CDR3 is TGTGCCAGCAGCGCGCACCCGGGAGAATGGGCCGGGGAGCTGTTTTTT.